One and the same sample provided the 11 T cell receptor beta chains below, sequenced in a study of T cells in Graves' hyperthyroidism and ophthalmopathy. Authors of the study amplified TCR beta CDR3 regions from RNA transcripts. The HTBI primer set served for first-round RT-PCR of the TCR CDR3. One entry per CDR3 protein results from TCRdb running MiXCR on the multiplex PCR reads. The sample holds about 400,000 distinct CDR3 sequences, around an eighth seen once. The specimen sequenced was blood. Receptors were obtained from a man aged 50 to 60 with Graves' ophthalmopathy.

The chain recombines TRBV29-1 with TRBJ2-4; D remains unclear. V was clipped by 3 bases and J by 8 bases, with 20 bases between them. Germline values: CDR1 SQVTM, CDR2 ANQGSEA. CDR3 length: 15 residues. The DNA for the CDR3 is TGCAGCGTTGAGATGACGGCTGTTAAGGGTGACATTCAGTACTTC. Amino acid sequence: CSVEMTAVKGDIQYF.

V is TRBV10-3 and J is TRBJ1-3, with D unresolved. Germline V gives CDR1 ENHRY, CDR2 SYGVKD. The germline V and J ends were trimmed by 6 bases and 3 bases, with 6 bases remaining between them. This CDR3 contains 12 residues. The DNA of the CDR3 is TGTGCCATCAGGACCTGTGGAAACACCATATATTTT. It yields the protein CAIRTCGNTIYF.

This clonotype was detected many times. Here the CDR3 reads CASSWGQGNYGYTF. The CDR3 DNA reads as TGTGCCAGCAGTTGGGGACAGGGTAACTATGGCTACACCTTC. V usage is TRBV6-1 and J usage is TRBJ1-2, with TRBD1 identical over 9 bases. The V and J ends lost 5 bases and 1 base, in that order; junction bases with no gene match: 2. Germline V lookup: CDR1 MNHNS, CDR2 SASEGT. CDR3 length: 14 residues.

This clonotype has a count of ten or more. This sequence joins TRBV5-1 and TRBJ2-3, with D unclear. Trimming took off 2 bases at V and 2 bases at J, with 9 bases between the two ends. The CDR3 has 14 amino acids. CDR1 is SGHRS, CDR2 YFSETQ, per germline. DNA of the CDR3: TGCGCCAGCAGCTTAGGCCAAGACACAGATACGCAGTATTTT. This encodes CASSLGQDTDTQYF.

This sequence joins TRBV24-1 and TRBJ2-1, with 8 nucleotides matching TRBD1. Germline V lookup: CDR1 KGHDR, CDR2 SFDVKD. Germline trimming cut 1 base from V and 12 bases from J; bases unmatched to any gene: 10. There are 15 residues in the CDR3. The CDR3 DNA follows: TGTGCCACCAGTGATTTTGGACAGGGTGGCCCGCGGCAGTTCTTC. It encodes CATSDFGQGGPRQFF.

The chain recombines TRBV7-2 with TRBJ2-2, with TRBD2 matching over 14 bases. The CDR3 is 18 residues long. V lost 1 base, J lost 6 bases, and 7 bases stayed unmatched. CDR1 is SGHTA, CDR2 FQGNSA, per germline. CDR3 in DNA: TGTGCCAGCAGCTTAGGACCGGGACTAGCGGGAGTTGCCGGGGAGCTGTTTTTT. Its translation is CASSLGPGLAGVAGELFF. Combining the CDR3 with reference TRBV7-2 and TRBJ2-2 gives the whole variable domain GAGVSQSPSNKVTEKGKDVELRCDPISGHTALYWYRQSLGQGLEFLIYFQGNSAPDKSGLPSDRFSAERTGGSVSTLTIQRTQQEDSAVYLCASSLGPGLAGVAGELFFGEGSRLTVL.

The chain links TRBV12-3 or TRBV12-4 to TRBJ2-6; 8 bases line up with TRBD1. The CDR3 has 16 residues. V trimming: 5 bases; J trimming: 0 bases; junction bases outside the gene matches: 3. CDR3 sequence reads: CASSVTGGSGANVLTF. In nucleotides, the CDR3 is TGTGCCAGCAGTGTTACAGGGGGCTCTGGGGCCAACGTCCTGACTTTC.

This clonotype was found many times. The chain combines TRBV6-1 with TRBJ2-5; tentatively, D is TRBD1 (6 bases). CDR1 and CDR2 from the germline V gene are MNHNS and SASEGT. There are 15 residues in the CDR3. Trimming removed 6 bases at V and 4 bases at J, with 18 bases between. Written as DNA, the CDR3 is TGTGCCAGCAGACAGGGAAATACTTTACGAGAGACCCAGTACTTC. Protein sequence: CASRQGNTLRETQYF.

The genes are TRBV5-1 and TRBJ2-7, with D tentatively TRBD2 (6 bases). CDR1 and CDR2 from the germline V gene are SGHRS and YFSETQ. This CDR3 has 15 amino acids. V lost 6 bases, J lost 2 bases, and 18 bases lay in between. The CDR3: CASTIGPAGPYEQYF. In DNA, the CDR3 is TGCGCCAGCACCATTGGCCCAGCGGGTCCCTACGAGCAGTACTTC.

The chain joins TRBV2 to TRBJ2-1, with 12 bases lining up with TRBD2. This CDR3 comprises 15 residues. V shed 6 bases and J 9 bases; nucleotides not matched to a gene: 9. Germline CDR1 SNHLY, CDR2 FYNNEI. CDR3 residues: CASRPATSGSTEQFF. Here the CDR3 DNA reads TGTGCCAGCAGACCAGCGACTAGCGGGAGCACTGAGCAGTTCTTC.

The rearrangement uses TRBV7-9 and TRBJ2-3, with 7 bases identical to TRBD1. Germline V lookup: CDR1 SEHNR, CDR2 FQNEAQ (reference sequence). The V gene end was trimmed by 5 bases and the J gene end by 6 bases; junction bases not matched to a gene: 11. This CDR3 spans 15 amino acids. The CDR3 coding sequence is TGTGCCAGCAGCCCGACAGGGTCCTTTCCCGATACGCAGTATTTT. It encodes CASSPTGSFPDTQYF.